The clone carrying this T cell receptor beta chain has a count of ten or more. Template material for amplifying TCR beta CDR3 regions consisted of RNA transcripts. With the HTBI primer set, the TCR CDR3 went through a first round of RT-PCR. TCRdb used MiXCR to reprocess the multiplex PCR reads, holding one entry per CDR3 protein. Of a few hundred thousand distinct CDR3 sequences listed, over 15% are singletons. J gave up 1 base and V 5 bases, and 4 bases lay outside the gene matches. This CDR3 is built from 15 residues. Germline V gives CDR1 SEHNR, CDR2 FQNEAQ (reference sequence). This sample is drawn from a study of T cells in Graves' hyperthyroidism and ophthalmopathy.

This TCR was recovered from a woman aged 18-35 years with Graves' hyperthyroidism. Sequenced input: blood. This chain links TRBV7-9 with TRBJ1-1, with TRBD1 matching over 10 bases. The CDR3 DNA reads TGTGCCAGCAGCAGCTGGGACAGGGGGAACACTGAAGCTTTCTTT. It yields the protein CASSSWDRGNTEAFF.